One and the same sample provided the 8 T cell receptor delta chains below, sequenced in a study of gamma-delta chains in newborns, infants, children. TCRdb reanalysed the reads with CATT. Altogether about 4,200 delta-chain clones are present, 14% to 15% being singletons, with the ten largest covering 8.5%. The sample consisted of blood. These receptor sequences come from a child who was a newborn, infant or young child, either healthy, febrile or measles-vaccinated (not recorded which).

The table lists this clone with a few counts. This may arise from a read error, as a much more abundant clone is one base away. CDR3 nucleotides: TGTGCCTGTGGCCCTACGCACACTGGGGGATACGAGAGCTCCTGGGACACCCGACAGATGTTTTTC. Protein: CACGPTHTGGYESSWDTRQMFF. J is TRDJ3 and V is TRDV2; 13 bases fit TRDD3. From germline, CDR1 is GEAIGNYY and CDR2 EKD. CDR3 size: 22 residues. The ends lost 5 bases at V and 0 bases at J; junction bases unmatched: 15.

This clone has only a few counts. The protein TCRdb gives is from a much larger clone and does not agree with this DNA's translation at residue 4, likely a read error; the protein shown here comes from the DNA. The chain uses TRDV2 and TRDJ1; 10 bases map to TRDD3. CDR1 and CDR2 from the germline V gene are GEAIGNYY and EKD. CDR3 length equals 18 residues. CDR3 DNA: TGTGCCTGTGTCACCGGGGTCCGGGGGATACGCGGCACCGATAAACTCATCTTT. Protein sequence: CACVTGVRGIRGTDKLIF.

This clone was observed a handful of times. The mismatch at residue 3 between this DNA's translation and the TCRdb protein of a much larger clone likely reflects a read error; the protein shown is translated from the DNA. CDR3 residues: CARDPLGQGDTAATDKLIF. The CDR3 DNA follows: TGTGCCCGTGACCCTCTCGGTCAGGGGGATACGGCCGCCACCGATAAACTCATCTTT. The chain employs TRDV2 and TRDJ1; 10 nucleotides align to TRDD3. Germline CDR1 GEAIGNYY, CDR2 EKD. This CDR3 comprises 19 residues.

About this clone: With a far larger clone one base away, a read error is the likely cause. The sample has other DNA sequences that encode this CDR3 too. The chain has TRDV1 and TRDJ1, with TRDD3 matching over 8 bases. Germline V gene data show CDR1 as TSWWSYY and CDR2 as QGS. This CDR3 is 21 amino acids long. Trimming at V came to 3 bases and at J to 0 bases, leaving 21 bases not matched to a gene. DNA of the CDR3: TGTGCTCTTGGGGAGTTGGACTACGCCGGGGCCTGGGGGAAGTACACCGATAAACTCATCTTT. It specifies CALGELDYAGAWGKYTDKLIF.

By proportion, this clone is large. This chain joins TRDV2 and TRDJ1; 7 nucleotides agree with TRDD3. Unmatched junction bases numbered 13, after V lost 1 base and J lost 3 bases. The CDR3 runs 17 residues. Germline values: CDR1 GEAIGNYY, CDR2 EKD. The CDR3 DNA sequence: TGTGCCTGTGACACTGTTCCAAGTACTGGGGTTTCCGATAAACTCATCTTT. Protein product: CACDTVPSTGVSDKLIF.

This chain links TRDV2 with TRDJ1; 7 positions match TRDD3. V lost 0 bases, J lost 4 bases, and 13 bases stayed unmatched. The germline CDR1 and CDR2 sequences are GEAIGNYY and EKD. There are 17 residues in the CDR3. The CDR3 region has the DNA TGTGCCTGTGACACCGTGCTCTCTGGGGGCCACATCGATAAACTCATCTTT. Translation: CACDTVLSGGHIDKLIF.

The sample holds a few counts of this clone. Since a far larger clone is one base different, this is likely a read error. At the DNA level, this CDR3 is encoded by other sequences in the same sample as well. The chain couples TRDV2 to TRDJ3, with 11 nucleotides matching TRDD3. The germline V gene encodes CDR1 GEAIGNYY and CDR2 EKD. The CDR3 has 19 residues. The CDR3 protein is CACDTLLGDIDWDTRQMFF. In DNA, the CDR3 is TGTGCCTGTGACACCCTACTGGGGGATATTGACTGGGACACTCGACAGATGTTTTTC.

In this sample, this clone turned up once. A far larger clone is only one base removed, so a read error is likely. The chain joins TRDV1 to TRDJ1, with a possible D match to TRDD3 (8 bases). TCRdb carries no J gene annotation; the J gene was assigned here by matching the DNA with germline. CDR3 size: 22 residues. The V gene lost 5 bases and the J gene lost 0 bases, with 34 bases spanning the gap. Germline V gene sequence: CDR1 TSWWSYY, CDR2 QGS. This CDR3 is CALGNAVFLQVLLGGYTDKLIF. The CDR3 DNA sequence: TGTGCTCTTGGGAACGCTGTATTCCTACAGGTTTTACTGGGGGGCTACACCGATAAACTCATCTTT.